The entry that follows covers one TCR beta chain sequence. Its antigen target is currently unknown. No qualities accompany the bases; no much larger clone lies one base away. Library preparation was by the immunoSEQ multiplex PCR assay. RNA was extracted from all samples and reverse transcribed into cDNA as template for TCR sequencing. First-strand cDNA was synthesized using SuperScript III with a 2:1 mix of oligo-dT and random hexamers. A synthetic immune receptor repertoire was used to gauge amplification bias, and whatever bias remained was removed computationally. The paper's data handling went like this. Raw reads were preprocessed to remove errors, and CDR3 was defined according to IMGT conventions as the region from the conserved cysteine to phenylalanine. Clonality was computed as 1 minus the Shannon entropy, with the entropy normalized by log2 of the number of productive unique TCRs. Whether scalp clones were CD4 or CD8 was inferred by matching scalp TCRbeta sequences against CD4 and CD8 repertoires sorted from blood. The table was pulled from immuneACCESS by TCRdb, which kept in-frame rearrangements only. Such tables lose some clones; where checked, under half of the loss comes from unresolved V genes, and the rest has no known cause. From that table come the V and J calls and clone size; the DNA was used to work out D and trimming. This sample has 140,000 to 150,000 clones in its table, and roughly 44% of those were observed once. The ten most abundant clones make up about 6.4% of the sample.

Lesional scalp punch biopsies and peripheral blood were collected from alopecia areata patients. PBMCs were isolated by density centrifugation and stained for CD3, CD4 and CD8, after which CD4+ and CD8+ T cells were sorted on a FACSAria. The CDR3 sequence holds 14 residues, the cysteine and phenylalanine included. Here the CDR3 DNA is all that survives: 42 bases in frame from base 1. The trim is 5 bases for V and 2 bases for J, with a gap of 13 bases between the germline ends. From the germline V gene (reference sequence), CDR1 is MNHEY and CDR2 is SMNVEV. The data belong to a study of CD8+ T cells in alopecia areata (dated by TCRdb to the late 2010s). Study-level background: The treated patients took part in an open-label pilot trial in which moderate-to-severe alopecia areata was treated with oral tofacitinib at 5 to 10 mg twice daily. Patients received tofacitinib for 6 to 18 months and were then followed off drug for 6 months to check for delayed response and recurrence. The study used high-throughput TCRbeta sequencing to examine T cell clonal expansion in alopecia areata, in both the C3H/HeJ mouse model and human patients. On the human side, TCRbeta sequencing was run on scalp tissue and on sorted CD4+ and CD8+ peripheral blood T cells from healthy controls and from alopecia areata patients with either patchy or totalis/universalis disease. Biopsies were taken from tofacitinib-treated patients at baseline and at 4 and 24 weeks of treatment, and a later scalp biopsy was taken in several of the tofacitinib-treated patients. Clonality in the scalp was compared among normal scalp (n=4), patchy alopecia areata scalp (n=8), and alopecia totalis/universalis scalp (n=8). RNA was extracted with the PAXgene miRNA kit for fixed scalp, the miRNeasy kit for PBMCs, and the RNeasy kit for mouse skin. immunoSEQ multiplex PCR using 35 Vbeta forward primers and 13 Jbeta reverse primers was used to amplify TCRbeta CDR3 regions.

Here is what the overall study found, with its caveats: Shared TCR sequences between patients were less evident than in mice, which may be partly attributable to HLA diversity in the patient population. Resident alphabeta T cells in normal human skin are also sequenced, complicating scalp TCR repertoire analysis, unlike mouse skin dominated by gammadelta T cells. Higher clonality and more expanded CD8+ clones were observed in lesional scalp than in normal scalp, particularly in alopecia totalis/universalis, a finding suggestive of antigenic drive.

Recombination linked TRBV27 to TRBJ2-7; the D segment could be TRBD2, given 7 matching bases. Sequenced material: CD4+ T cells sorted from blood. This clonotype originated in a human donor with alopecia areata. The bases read TGTGCCAGCAGTCAATCCGGGGGGCCCTACGAGCAGTACTTC. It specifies CASSQSGGPYEQYF.